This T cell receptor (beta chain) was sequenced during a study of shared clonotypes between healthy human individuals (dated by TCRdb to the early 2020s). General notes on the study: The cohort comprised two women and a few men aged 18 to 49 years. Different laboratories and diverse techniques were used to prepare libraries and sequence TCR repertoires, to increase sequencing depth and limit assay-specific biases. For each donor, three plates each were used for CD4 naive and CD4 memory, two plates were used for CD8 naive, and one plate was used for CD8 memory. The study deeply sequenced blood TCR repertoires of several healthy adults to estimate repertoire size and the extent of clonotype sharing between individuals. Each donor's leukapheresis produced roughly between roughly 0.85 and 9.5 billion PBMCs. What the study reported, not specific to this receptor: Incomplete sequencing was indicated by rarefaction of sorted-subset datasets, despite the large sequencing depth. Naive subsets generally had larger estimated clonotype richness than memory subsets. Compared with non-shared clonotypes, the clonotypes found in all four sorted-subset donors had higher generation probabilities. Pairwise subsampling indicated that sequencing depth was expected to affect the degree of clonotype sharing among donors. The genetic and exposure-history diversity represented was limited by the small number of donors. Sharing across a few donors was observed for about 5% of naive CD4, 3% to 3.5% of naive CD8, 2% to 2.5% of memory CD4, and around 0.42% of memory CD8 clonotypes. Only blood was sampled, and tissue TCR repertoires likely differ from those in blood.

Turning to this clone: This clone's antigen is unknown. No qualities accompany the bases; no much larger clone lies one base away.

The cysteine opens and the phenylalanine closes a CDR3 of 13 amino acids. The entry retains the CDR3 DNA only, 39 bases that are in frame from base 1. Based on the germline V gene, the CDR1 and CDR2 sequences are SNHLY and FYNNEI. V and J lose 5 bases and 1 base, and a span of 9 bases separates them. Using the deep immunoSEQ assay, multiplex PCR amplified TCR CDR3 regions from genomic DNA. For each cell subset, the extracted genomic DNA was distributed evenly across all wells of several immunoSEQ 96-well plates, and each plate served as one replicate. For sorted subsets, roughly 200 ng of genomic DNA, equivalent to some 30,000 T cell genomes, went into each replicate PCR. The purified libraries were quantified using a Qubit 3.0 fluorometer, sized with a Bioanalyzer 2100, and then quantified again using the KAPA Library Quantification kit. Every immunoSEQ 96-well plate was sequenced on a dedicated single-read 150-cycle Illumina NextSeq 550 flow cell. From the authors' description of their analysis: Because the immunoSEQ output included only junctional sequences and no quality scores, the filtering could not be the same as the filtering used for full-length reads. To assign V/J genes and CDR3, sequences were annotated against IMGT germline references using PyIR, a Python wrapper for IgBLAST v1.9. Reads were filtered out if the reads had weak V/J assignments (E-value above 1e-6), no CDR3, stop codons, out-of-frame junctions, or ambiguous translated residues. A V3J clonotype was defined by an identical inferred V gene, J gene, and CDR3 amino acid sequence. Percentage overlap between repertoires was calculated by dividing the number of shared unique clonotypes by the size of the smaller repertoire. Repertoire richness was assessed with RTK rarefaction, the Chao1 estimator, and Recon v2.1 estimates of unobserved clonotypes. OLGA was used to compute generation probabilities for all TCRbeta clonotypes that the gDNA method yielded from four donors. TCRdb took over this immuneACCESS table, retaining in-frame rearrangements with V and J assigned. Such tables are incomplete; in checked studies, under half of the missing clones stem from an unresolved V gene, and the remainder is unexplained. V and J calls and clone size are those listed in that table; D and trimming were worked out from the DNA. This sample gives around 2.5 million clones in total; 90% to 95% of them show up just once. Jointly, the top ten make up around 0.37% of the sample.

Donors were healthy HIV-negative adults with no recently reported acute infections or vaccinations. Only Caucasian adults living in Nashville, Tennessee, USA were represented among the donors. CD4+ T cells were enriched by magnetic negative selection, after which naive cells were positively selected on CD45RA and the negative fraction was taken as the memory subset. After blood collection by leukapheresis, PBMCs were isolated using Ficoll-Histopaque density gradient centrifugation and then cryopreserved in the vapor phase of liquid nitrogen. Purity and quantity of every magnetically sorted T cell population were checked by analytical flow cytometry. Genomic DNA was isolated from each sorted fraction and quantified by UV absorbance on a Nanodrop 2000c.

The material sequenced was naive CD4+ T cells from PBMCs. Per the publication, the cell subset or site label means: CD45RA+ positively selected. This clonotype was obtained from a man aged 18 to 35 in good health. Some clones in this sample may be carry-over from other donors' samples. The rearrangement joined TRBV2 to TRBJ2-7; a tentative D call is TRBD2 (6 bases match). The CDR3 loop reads CASSFGLSYEQYF. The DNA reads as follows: TGTGCCAGCAGTTTCGGACTATCCTACGAGCAGTACTTC.